The count of the clone carrying this TCR beta chain is one. The target antigen is unknown. This sample is drawn from a study of cytomegalovirus exposure and HLA in healthy donors. Whole-study results and caveats: Later findings reportedly placed an Asian-associated ancestry cluster below the approximately 670-donor mean for N-insertions. A list of approximately 150 TCR beta chains associated with cytomegalovirus was given. Earlier analysis found most TCR beta V segments productive about 87% or about 30% of the time.

The CDR3 has 16 amino acids. The V and J ends lost 4 bases and 4 bases, in that order; junction bases with no gene match: 9. CDR1 is SGHDT and CDR2 is YYEEEE in the germline V gene. Primers included in the PCR were 60 Vbeta and 13 Jbeta primers. Some clones are missing from TCRdb's copy, which holds only in-frame ones; the method was immunoSEQ multiplex PCR. Of roughly 100,000 clones listed, roughly 76% are singletons. The receptor's source is a man aged 25 to 45 in good health and CMV-seropositive. Sequenced: PBMCs. J is TRBJ1-4 and V is TRBV5-6; TRBD1 matches 8 bases. Here the CDR3 DNA reads TGTGCCAGCAGCCCGAAGCCGACAGGGGTTAATGAAAAACTGTTTTTT. Its protein is CASSPKPTGVNEKLFF.